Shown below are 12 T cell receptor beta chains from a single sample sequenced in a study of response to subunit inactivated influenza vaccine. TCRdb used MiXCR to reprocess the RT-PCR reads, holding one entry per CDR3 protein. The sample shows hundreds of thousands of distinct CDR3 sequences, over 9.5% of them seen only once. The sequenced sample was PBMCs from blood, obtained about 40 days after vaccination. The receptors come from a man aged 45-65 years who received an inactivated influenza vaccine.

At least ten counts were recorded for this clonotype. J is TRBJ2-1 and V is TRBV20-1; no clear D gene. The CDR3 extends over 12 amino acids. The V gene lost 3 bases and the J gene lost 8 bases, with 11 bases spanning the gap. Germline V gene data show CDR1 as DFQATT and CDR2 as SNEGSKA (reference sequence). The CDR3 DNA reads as TGCAGTGCTAGGCCGGCAGCGTATGAGCAGTTCTTC. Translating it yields CSARPAAYEQFF.

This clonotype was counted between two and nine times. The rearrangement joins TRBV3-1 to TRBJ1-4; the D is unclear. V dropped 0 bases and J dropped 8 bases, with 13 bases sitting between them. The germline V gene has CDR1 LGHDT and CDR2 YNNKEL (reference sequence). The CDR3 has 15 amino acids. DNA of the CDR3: TGTGCCAGCAGCCAAGATCTAAGGGTCGGAGAAAAACTGTTTTTT. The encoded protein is CASSQDLRVGEKLFF. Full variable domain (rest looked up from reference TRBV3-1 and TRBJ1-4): DTAVSQTPKYLVTQMGNDKSIKCEQNLGHDTMYWYKQDSKKFLKIMFSYNNKELIINETVPNRFSPKSPDKAHLNLHINSLELGDSAVYFCASSQDLRVGEKLFFGSGTQLSVL.

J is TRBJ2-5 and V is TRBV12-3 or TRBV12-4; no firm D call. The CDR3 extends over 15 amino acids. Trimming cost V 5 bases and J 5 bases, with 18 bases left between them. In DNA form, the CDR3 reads TGTGCCAGCAGTCCCAGTCCTGGGTCTGGGGAGACCCAGTACTTC. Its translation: CASSPSPGSGETQYF.

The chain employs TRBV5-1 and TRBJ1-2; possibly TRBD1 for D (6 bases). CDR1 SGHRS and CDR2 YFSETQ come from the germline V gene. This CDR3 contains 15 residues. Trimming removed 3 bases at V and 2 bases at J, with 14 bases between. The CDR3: CASSSVTGLNYGYTF. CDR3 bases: TGCGCCAGCAGCTCCGTGACAGGTCTGAACTATGGCTACACCTTC.

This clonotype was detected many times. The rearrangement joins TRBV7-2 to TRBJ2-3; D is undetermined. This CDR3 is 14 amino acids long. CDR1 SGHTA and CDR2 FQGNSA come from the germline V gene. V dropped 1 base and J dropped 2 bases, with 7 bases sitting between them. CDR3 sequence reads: CASSLVGDTDTQYF. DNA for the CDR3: TGTGCCAGCAGCTTAGTGGGCGACACAGATACGCAGTATTTT. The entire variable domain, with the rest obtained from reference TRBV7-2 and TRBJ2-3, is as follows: GAGVSQSPSNKVTEKGKDVELRCDPISGHTALYWYRQSLGQGLEFLIYFQGNSAPDKSGLPSDRFSAERTGGSVSTLTIQRTQQEDSAVYLCASSLVGDTDTQYFGPGTRLTVL.

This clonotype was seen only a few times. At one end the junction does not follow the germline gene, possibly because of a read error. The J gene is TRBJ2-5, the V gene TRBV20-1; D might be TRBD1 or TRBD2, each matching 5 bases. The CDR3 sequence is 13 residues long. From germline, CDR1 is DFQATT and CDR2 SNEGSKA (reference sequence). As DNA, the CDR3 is TGCAGTGCGAGAGGGGACGAGCAAGAGACCCAGTACTTC. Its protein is CSARGDEQETQYF.

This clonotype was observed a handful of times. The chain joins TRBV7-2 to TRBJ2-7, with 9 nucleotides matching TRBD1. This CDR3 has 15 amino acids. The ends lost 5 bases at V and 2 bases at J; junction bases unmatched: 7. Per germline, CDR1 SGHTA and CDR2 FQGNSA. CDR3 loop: CASSTTGGAAYEQYF. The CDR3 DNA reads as TGTGCCAGCAGCACCACAGGGGGCGCGGCCTACGAGCAGTACTTC.

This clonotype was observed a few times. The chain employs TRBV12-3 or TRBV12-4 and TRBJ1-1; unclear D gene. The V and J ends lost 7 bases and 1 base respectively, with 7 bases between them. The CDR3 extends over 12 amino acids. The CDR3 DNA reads TGTGCCAGCACTCGGACGAACACTGAAGCTTTCTTT. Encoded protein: CASTRTNTEAFF.

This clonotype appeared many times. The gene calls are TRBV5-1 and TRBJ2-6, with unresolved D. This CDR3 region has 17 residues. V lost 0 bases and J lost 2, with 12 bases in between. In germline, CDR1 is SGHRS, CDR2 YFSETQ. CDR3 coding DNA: TGCGCCAGCAGCTTGGTGCCGCTAAGCCCTGGGGCCAACGTCCTGACTTTC. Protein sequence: CASSLVPLSPGANVLTF.

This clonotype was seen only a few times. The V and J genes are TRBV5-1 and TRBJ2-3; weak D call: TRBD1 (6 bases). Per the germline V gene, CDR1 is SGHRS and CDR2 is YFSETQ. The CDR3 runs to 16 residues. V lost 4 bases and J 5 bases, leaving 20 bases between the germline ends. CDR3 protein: CASSPGTAKGGDTQYF. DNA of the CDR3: TGCGCCAGCAGCCCCGGGACGGCGAAAGGGGGAGATACGCAGTATTTT.

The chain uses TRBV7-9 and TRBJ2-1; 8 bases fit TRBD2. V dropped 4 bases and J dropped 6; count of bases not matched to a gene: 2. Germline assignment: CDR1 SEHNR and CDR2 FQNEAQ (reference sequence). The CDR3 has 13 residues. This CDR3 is CASSSGTSNEQFF. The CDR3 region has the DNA TGTGCCAGCAGCTCGGGGACTAGCAATGAGCAGTTCTTC. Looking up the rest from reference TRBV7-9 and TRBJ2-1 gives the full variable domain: DTGVSQNPRHKITKRGQNVTFRCDPISEHNRLYWYRQTLGQGPEFLTYFQNEAQLEKSRLLSDRFSAERPKGSFSTLEIQRTEQGDSAMYLCASSSGTSNEQFFGPGTRLTVL.

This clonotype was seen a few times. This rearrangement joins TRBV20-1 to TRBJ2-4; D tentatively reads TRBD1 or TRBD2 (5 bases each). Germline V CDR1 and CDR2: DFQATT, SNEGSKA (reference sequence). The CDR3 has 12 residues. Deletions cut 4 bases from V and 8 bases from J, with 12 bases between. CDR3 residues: CSATQGPDIQYF. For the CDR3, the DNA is TGCAGTGCTACTCAGGGACCCGACATTCAGTACTTC.